The clone carrying this T cell receptor (beta chain) was detected only a few times. Antigen: not known. With 6 bases clipped from V and 4 bases from J, the junction kept 6 bases outside the gene matches. Germline CDR1 reads SNHLY; CDR2 reads FYNNEI. The CDR3 spans 14 residues. The source of the sample is a study of beta chain features in type 1 diabetes. Each donor gave one heparinised blood draw averaging about 120 mL. Study results and caveats: The naive, central memory and Treg TCRB repertoires showed an apparent similarity that was greater among patients than among healthy donors. Moderately but significantly shorter TCRB CDR3s were found in Type 1 diabetes patients in all four CD4+ subsets.

Reverse transcription of all isolated RNA meant that expressed TCRB transcripts were sequenced. The assay was immunoSEQ multiplex PCR, and TCRdb's table has in-frame clones only and misses some. The table lists some 350,000 clones, roughly 9.8% of them singletons. This sequence originates from a young man with type 1 diabetes. Sequences were obtained from central memory CD4+ T cells from blood. The chain couples TRBV2 to TRBJ1-5; 7 bases match TRBD1. Here the CDR3 reads CASSATGKNQPQHF. In DNA, the CDR3 is TGTGCCAGCAGCGCGACAGGGAAAAATCAGCCCCAGCATTTT. Together with reference TRBV2 and TRBJ1-5, the CDR3 gives the full variable domain: EPEVTQTPSHQVTQMGQEVILRCVPISNHLYFYWYRQILGQKVEFLVSFYNNEISEKSEIFDDQFSVERPDGSNFTLKIRSTKLEDSAMYFCASSATGKNQPQHFGDGTRLSIL.